The present entry profiles one T cell receptor (beta chain) with its context. Its target is unknown. The repertoire was sequenced with immunoSEQ multiplex PCR; TCRdb's copy has only in-frame clones and lacks some. The repertoire holds about 360,000 clones, with 80% to 90% as singletons. The sample is drawn from a study of cytomegalovirus exposure and HLA in healthy donors. Study-wide context: According to later analysis, the same platform produced the approximately 130 validation and around 730 first-cohort repertoires.

Findings and caveats of the study: Later, an analysis found that TCR clusters from the first cohort tended to co-occur in the 120 or so validation repertoires. Among TCR beta chains, those listed as cytomegalovirus-associated numbered some 160.

Trimming removed 0 bases from V and 0 bases from J, with 14 bases in between. From germline, CDR1 is SGDLS and CDR2 YYNGEE. CDR3 length: 17 amino acids. This TCR was sampled from a woman in her late teens or twenties in good health and CMV-seronegative. The chain is built from TRBV9 and TRBJ2-3; a weak D match, TRBD2 (6 bases). Sequenced sample: PBMCs. CDR3 region: CASSVGIQRASTDTQYF. For the CDR3, the DNA is TGTGCCAGCAGCGTAGGAATTCAGCGGGCTAGCACAGATACGCAGTATTTT.